The 10 T cell receptor beta chains reported below all come from one sample, sequenced in a study of T cells in Graves' hyperthyroidism and ophthalmopathy. The source material, RNA transcripts, was used to amplify TCR beta CDR3 regions. The HTBI set primed first-round TCR CDR3 RT-PCR. TCRdb reprocessed the multiplex PCR reads via MiXCR and lists one record per CDR3 protein. The sample holds 500,000 to 750,000 distinct CDR3 sequences, around 42% seen once. Sequencing input: peripheral blood or thyroid tissue (not recorded which). These receptors all stem from a woman under 30 with Graves' hyperthyroidism.

This clonotype turned up a few times. CDR3 region: CASRNGGLGYYTF. For the CDR3, the DNA is TGTGCCAGCCGTAACGGTGGCCTTGGCTACTACACCTTC. This chain connects TRBV6-6 to TRBJ1-2; D remains ambiguous. The CDR3 is 13 residues long. V was pared by 8 bases and J by 10 bases, with 20 bases between. The germline CDR1 and CDR2 sequences are MNHNY and SVGAGI (reference sequence).

The V gene is TRBV10-3, the J gene TRBJ1-5, with D unclear. Germline V CDR1 and CDR2: ENHRY, SYGVKD. The CDR3 totals 15 residues. The CDR3, as DNA: TGTGCTAGACGCTCCTTAGGAAGATCGAATCAGCCCCAGCATTTT. Translating gives CARRSLGRSNQPQHF.

There are many counts of this clonotype. This rearrangement joins TRBV18 to TRBJ2-7, with D possibly being TRBD1 or TRBD2 (5 bases each). Germline V gives CDR1 KGHSH, CDR2 LQKENI. With 4 bases removed from V and 3 bases from J, the gap between germline ends came to 10 bases. This CDR3 is 13 amino acids long. CDR3 residues: CASSQGSSYEQYF. The CDR3 DNA reads as TGTGCCAGCTCACAGGGGAGTAGCTACGAGCAGTACTTC.

This clonotype has at least ten counts. The chain is built from TRBV4-2 and TRBJ2-5; 8 nucleotides line up with TRBD1. CDR1 and CDR2 (germline): LGHNA, YNFKEQ. The J segment lost 5 bases and the V segment lost 1 base, leaving 6 bases of the junction unmatched. CDR3 length: 15 residues. The CDR3 sequence: CASSQARGTGETQYF. CDR3 DNA sequence: TGTGCCAGCAGCCAAGCCAGGGGGACAGGCGAGACCCAGTACTTC.

This clonotype was seen repeatedly, ten times or more. The chain is built from TRBV6-6 and TRBJ1-1; 8 bases are a match to TRBD1. The CDR3 extends over 15 amino acids. Looked up from germline, CDR1 is MNHNY and CDR2 is SVGAGI (reference sequence). Trimming cost V 5 bases and J 10 bases; bases outside gene matches: 15. In DNA, the CDR3 is TGTGCCAGCAGTGAGCTGACAGGGGACTCAGCGGGAGCTTTCTTT. It specifies CASSELTGDSAGAFF.

Regarding this clonotype: A much larger clone sits a single nucleotide away, making a read error possible. The genes are TRBV2 and TRBJ2-7, with D perhaps TRBD1 or TRBD2 (6 bases each). The CDR3 is 15 residues long. Germline loops: CDR1 SNHLY, CDR2 FYNNEI. Deletions cut 6 bases from V and 7 bases from J, with 22 bases between. CDR3 protein: CASRVTGTEGGEQYF. CDR3 sequence (DNA): TGTGCCAGCAGGGTAACAGGGACGGAAGGAGGGGAGCAGTACTTC.

This clonotype came up many times. The chain couples TRBV6-6 to TRBJ2-6; 11 bases match TRBD2. The V and J ends lost 6 bases and 0 bases, in that order; junction bases with no gene match: 4. The CDR3 spans 17 residues. CDR1 and CDR2 (germline): MNHNY, SVGAGI (reference sequence). CDR3 residues: CASSRGLADSGANVLTF. CDR3 in DNA: TGTGCCAGCAGCCGGGGACTAGCGGACTCTGGGGCCAACGTCCTGACTTTC.

This clonotype was seen more than once but under ten times. This sequence joins TRBV6-2 or TRBV6-3 and TRBJ1-1, with D perhaps matching TRBD1 (5 bases). This CDR3 contains 16 residues. The germline CDR1 and CDR2 sequences are MNHEY and SVGEGT. The V and J ends lost 6 bases and 1 base respectively, with 18 bases between them. The CDR3 sequence is CASRDLVGLENTEAFF. The CDR3 coding sequence is TGTGCCAGCAGGGACCTCGTGGGGCTAGAGAACACTGAAGCTTTCTTT.

The chain is built from TRBV7-6 and TRBJ2-7; perhaps D is TRBD1 or TRBD2 (5 bases each). Germline values: CDR1 SGHVS, CDR2 FNYEAQ. V was pared by 5 bases and J by 0 bases, with 11 bases between. CDR3 length equals 14 residues. DNA of the CDR3: TGTGCCAGCAGCAGGGACGTGAGCTCCTACGAGCAGTACTTC. Encoded protein: CASSRDVSSYEQYF. The entire variable domain, with the rest obtained from reference TRBV7-6 and TRBJ2-7, is as follows: GAGVSQSPRYKVTKRGQDVALRCDPISGHVSLYWYRQALGQGPEFLTYFNYEAQQDKSGLPNDRFSAERPEGSISTLTIQRTEQRDSAMYRCASSRDVSSYEQYFGPGTRLTVT.

With regard to this clonotype: One junction end does not reproduce the germline sequence, and a read error may be involved. This chain joins TRBV30 and TRBJ1-6, with 7 bases identical to TRBD1. Germline-derived CDR1 and CDR2 are GTSNPN and SVGIG (reference sequence). The CDR3 spans 13 residues. CDR3 loop: CARRTGINSPLHF. The CDR3 DNA follows: TGTGCCCGGAGGACAGGCATCAATTCACCCCTCCACTTT. Based on the CDR3 plus reference TRBV30 and TRBJ1-6, the full variable domain is SQTIHQWPATLVQPVGSPLSLECTVEGTSNPNLYWYRQAAGRGLQLLFYSVGIGQISSEVPQNLSASRPQDRQFILSSKKLLLSDSGFYLCARRTGINSPLHFGNGTRLTVT.